This T cell receptor (beta chain) was observed in a study of blood T cell repertoires in COVID-19. Study at large: Samples of COVID-19 (acute and convalescent) were obtained from the United States, Italy and Spain.

Participants' own reports of clinical history determined their cohort assignment. Donors in Cohort 3 who had recovered were those with two negative PCRs, healthcare professional clearance, or resolution of their symptoms. This clone came up once. CDR3 length: 16 residues. With V trimmed by 4 bases and J by 4 bases, 7 bases remained unmatched. Germline V gene lookup returns CDR1 MDHEN and CDR2 SYDVKM. In the study's own analysis: Amplification of reference gene primers was used by the study to estimate nucleated cell counts. Produced via immunoSEQ multiplex PCR; TCRdb's table is partial and in-frame only. Clone size and the V and J calls come from that table; the DNA yielded D and trimming. Counted here are some 350,000 clones, roughly nine tenths occurring once; the ten biggest clones make up over 0.95%.

This TCR was sampled from a man between 18 and 29 years old who had recovered from COVID-19. The sample taken for sequencing was PBMCs or T cells enriched from blood (not recorded which). The rearrangement uses TRBV28 and TRBJ1-5, with 10 bases identical to TRBD1. This CDR3 is CASSSPGQGLNQPQHF. CDR3 coding DNA: TGTGCCAGCAGTTCACCGGGACAGGGGCTAAATCAGCCCCAGCATTTT.